This TCR beta chain was obtained from a study of post-analysis software for immune sequencing data. Across the whole study: Included courses were relapsing-remitting and secondary progressive multiple sclerosis; progressive-relapsing multiple sclerosis was also included.

Study-wide points: Controls significantly exceeded multiple sclerosis patients in normalized Chao1 diversity. Strong co-clustering by F measure was evident for samples that had been prepared in the same batch. A handful of TRBV segments, including TRBV5-6, TRBV5-1 and TRBV20-1, were more frequent in patients than controls.

The J segment lost 8 bases and the V segment lost 2 bases, leaving 10 bases of the junction unmatched. The germline CDR1 and CDR2 sequences are MNHNY and SVGAGI (reference sequence). The CDR3 contains 16 residues. In the case of this clonotype: What it recognizes is unknown.

Every TCR beta cDNA library bore unique molecular identifiers. T cells, about 0.85 to 11 million of them, yielded 500,000 to 600,000 cDNA molecules. TCRdb reanalysed the PCR reads using MiXCR and keeps one entry per CDR3 protein. Here the sample spans hundreds of thousands of distinct CDR3 sequences, roughly 27% being singletons. This chain connects TRBV6-6 to TRBJ1-4; 8 nucleotides match TRBD1. The TCR originated in a girl aged 10-17 years with multiple sclerosis. The sample taken for sequencing was blood. This CDR3 reads CASSYTTGVYGEKLFF. The CDR3 DNA reads TGTGCCAGCAGTTACACGACAGGGGTGTATGGAGAAAAACTGTTTTTT.